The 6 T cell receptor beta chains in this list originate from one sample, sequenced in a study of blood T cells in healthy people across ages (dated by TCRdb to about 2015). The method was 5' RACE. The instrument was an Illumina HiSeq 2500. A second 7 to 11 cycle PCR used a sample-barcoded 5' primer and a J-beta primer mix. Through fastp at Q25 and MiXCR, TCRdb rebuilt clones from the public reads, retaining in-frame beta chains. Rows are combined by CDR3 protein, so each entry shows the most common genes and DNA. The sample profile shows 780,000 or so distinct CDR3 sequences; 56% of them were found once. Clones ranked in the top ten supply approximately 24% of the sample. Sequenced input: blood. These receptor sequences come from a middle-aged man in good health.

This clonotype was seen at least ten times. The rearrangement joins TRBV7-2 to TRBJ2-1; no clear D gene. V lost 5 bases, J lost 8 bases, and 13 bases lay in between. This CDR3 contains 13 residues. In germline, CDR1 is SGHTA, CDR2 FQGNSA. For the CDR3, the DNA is TGTGCCAGCAGCCAAAATGCTTTCCATGAGCAGTTCTTC. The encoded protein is CASSQNAFHEQFF.

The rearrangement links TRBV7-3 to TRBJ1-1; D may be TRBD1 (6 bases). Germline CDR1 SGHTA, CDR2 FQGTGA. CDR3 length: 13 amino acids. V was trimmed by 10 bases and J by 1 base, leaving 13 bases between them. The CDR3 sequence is CATTQGTNTEAFF. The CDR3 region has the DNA TGTGCCACCACACAGGGTACGAACACTGAAGCTTTCTTT.

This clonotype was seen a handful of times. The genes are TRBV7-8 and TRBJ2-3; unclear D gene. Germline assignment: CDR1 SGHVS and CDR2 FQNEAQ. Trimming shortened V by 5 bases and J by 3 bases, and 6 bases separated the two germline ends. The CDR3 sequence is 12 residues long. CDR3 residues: CASSGETDTQYF. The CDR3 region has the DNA TGTGCCAGCAGCGGTGAGACAGATACGCAGTATTTT. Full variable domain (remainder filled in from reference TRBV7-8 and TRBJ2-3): GAGVSQSPRYKVAKRGQDVALRCDPISGHVSLFWYQQALGQGPEFLTYFQNEAQLDKSGLPSDRFFAERPEGSVSTLKIQRTQQEDSAVYLCASSGETDTQYFGPGTRLTVL.

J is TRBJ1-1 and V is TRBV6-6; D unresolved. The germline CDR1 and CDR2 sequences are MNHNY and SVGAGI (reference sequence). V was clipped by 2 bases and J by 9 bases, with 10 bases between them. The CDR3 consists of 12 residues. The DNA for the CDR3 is TGTGCCAGCAGTTACCGGGAAACACAAGCTTTCTTT. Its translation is CASSYRETQAFF.

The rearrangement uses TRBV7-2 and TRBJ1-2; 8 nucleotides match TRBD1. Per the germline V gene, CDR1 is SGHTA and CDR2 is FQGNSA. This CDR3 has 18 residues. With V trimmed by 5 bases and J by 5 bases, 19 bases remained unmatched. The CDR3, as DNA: TGTGCCAGCAGCCCCCCCCGGGGACAGGTCCCCGACGGGTATGGCTACACCTTC. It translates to CASSPPRGQVPDGYGYTF.

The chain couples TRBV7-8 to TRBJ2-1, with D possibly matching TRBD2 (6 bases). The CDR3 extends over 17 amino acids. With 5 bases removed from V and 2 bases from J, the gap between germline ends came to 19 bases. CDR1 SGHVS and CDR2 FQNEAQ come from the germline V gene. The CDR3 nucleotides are TGTGCCAGCAGCCAGGACGGGGCTAGCGCCACCTACAATGAGCAGTTCTTC. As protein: CASSQDGASATYNEQFF.